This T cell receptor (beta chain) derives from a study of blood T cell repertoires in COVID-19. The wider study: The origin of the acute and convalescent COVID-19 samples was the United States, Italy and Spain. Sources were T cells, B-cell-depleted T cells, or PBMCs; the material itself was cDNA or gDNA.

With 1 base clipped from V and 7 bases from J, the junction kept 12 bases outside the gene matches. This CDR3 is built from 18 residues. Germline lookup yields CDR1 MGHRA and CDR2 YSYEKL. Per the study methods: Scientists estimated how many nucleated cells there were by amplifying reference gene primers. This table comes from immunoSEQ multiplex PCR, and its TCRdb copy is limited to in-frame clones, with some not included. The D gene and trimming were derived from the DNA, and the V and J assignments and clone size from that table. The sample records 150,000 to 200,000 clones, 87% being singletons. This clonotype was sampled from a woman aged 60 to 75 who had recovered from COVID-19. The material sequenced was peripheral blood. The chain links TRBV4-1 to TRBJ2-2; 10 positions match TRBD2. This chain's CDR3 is CASSQVLLAGTQGGELFF. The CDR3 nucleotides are TGCGCCAGCAGCCAAGTCTTACTAGCGGGGACCCAGGGCGGGGAGCTGTTTTTT.